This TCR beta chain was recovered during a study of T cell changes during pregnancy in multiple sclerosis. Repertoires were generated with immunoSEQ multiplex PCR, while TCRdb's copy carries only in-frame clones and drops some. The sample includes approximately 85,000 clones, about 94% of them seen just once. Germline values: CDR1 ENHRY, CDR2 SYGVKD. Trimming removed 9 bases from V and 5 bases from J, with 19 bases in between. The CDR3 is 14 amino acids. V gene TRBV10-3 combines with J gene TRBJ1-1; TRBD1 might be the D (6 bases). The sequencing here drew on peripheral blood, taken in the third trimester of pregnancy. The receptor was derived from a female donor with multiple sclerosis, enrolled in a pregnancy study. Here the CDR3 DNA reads TGTGCCATTGCGGGGGACACCCGGGTGACTGAAGCTTTCTTT. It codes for CAIAGDTRVTEAFF.